One and the same sample provided the 14 T cell receptor beta chains below, sequenced in a study of OX40 agonist ivuxolimab in advanced cancers. Library construction relied on the immunoSEQ multiplex PCR assay. Drawn from immuneACCESS, this table holds only the in-frame rearrangements with V and J called that TCRdb kept. Clones are partly lost; checked studies trace under half to an unresolved V gene and leave the rest unexplained. The sample profile shows 45,000 to 65,000 clones; 91% of them were found once. The ten largest clones capture around 8.7% of the sample. This sample comprised CD4+ or CD8+ T cells sorted from blood, obtained in a trial of the OX40 agonist ivuxolimab. Every receptor here comes from an adult with an advanced solid tumor such as melanoma, head and neck, liver or kidney cancer.

The gene calls are TRBV27 and TRBJ1-6; weak D call: TRBD1 (5 bases). The length of the CDR3 is 16 residues. Germline assignment: CDR1 MNHEY and CDR2 SMNVEV (reference sequence). Between the trimmed V and J ends, which lost 2 bases and 9 bases, there was a span of 17 bases. CDR3 in amino acids: CASSLGTLFGASPLHF. As DNA, the CDR3 is TGTGCCAGCAGTTTAGGGACGCTCTTTGGGGCTTCACCCCTCCACTTT.

This chain uses TRBV19 with TRBJ2-2; 14 bases agree with TRBD2. Germline V CDR1 and CDR2: LNHDA, SQIVND (reference sequence). The J segment lost 3 bases and the V segment lost 10 bases, leaving 10 bases of the junction unmatched. The CDR3 runs 17 residues. This chain's CDR3 is CATRGLAGAPDTGELFF. The CDR3 coding sequence is TGTGCCACTAGGGGACTAGCGGGAGCCCCGGACACCGGGGAGCTGTTTTTT.

This chain uses TRBV7-6 with TRBJ2-7; D is undetermined. Trimming left V 0 bases short and J 0 bases short, with 12 bases between. Germline V gives CDR1 SGHVS, CDR2 FNYEAQ. The CDR3 is made up of 16 amino acids. The CDR3: CASSLAVRDNSYEQYF. Here the CDR3 DNA reads TGTGCCAGCAGCTTAGCTGTCAGAGATAACTCCTACGAGCAGTACTTC.

This clone has only a few counts. This chain connects TRBV27 to TRBJ2-6; unclear D gene. In germline, CDR1 is MNHEY, CDR2 SMNVEV (reference sequence). V was clipped by 4 bases and J by 0 bases, with 1 base between them. The CDR3 has 13 amino acids. The CDR3 sequence: CASSSSGANVLTF. CDR3 nucleotides: TGTGCCAGCAGTTCCTCTGGGGCCAACGTCCTGACTTTC. Complete variable domain (other parts from reference TRBV27 and TRBJ2-6): EAQVTQNPRYLITVTGKKLTVTCSQNMNHEYMSWYRQDPGLGLRQIYYSMNVEVTDKGDVPEGYKVSRKEKRNFPLILESPSPNQTSLYFCASSSSGANVLTFGAGSRLTVL.

The genes are TRBV9 and TRBJ2-1; TRBD2 matches at 7 bases. The junction had 5 bases not matched to a gene; V was cut back by 2 bases and J by 3 bases. The germline gives CDR1 SGDLS, CDR2 YYNGEE. CDR3 length equals 15 residues. The CDR3 spells CASSVAGVRYNEQFF. The CDR3 DNA reads as TGTGCCAGCAGCGTGGCGGGAGTGCGCTACAATGAGCAGTTCTTC.

The V gene is TRBV11-2, the J gene TRBJ2-4; D ambiguous. The V end lost 1 base, the J end lost 2 bases, and 0 bases lay between the germline ends. Looked up from germline, CDR1 is SGHAT and CDR2 is FQNNGV. This CDR3 is 12 amino acids long. This chain's CDR3 is CASSLAKNIQYF. CDR3 in DNA: TGTGCCAGCAGCTTAGCCAAAAACATTCAGTACTTC.

V and J are TRBV5-4 and TRBJ2-7; 11 bases map to TRBD2. V shed 5 bases, J shed 5 bases, and the junction held 6 bases outside the gene matches. The germline CDR1 and CDR2 sequences are SGHNT and YYREEE (reference sequence). The CDR3 has 14 residues. The CDR3, as DNA: TGTGCCAGCAGTGTAGCGGGAGGGCCCCACGAGCAGTACTTC. It is translated as CASSVAGGPHEQYF.

Note on this clone: Its ends do not fully match the called genes, so a read error is possible. The rearrangement links TRBV19 to TRBJ2-1, with D uncertain. Germline values: CDR1 LNHDA, CDR2 SQIVND (reference sequence). The CDR3 has 14 amino acids. The CDR3 nucleotides read TGTGCCAGTAGTATACTGAGCTCCCACAATGAGCAGTTCTTC. As protein: CASSILSSHNEQFF.

V and J are TRBV28 and TRBJ2-7, with TRBD1 matching over 9 bases. This CDR3 comprises 17 residues. V trimming: 5 bases; J trimming: 3 bases; junction bases outside the gene matches: 14. CDR1 and CDR2 (germline): MDHEN, SYDVKM. CDR3 loop: CASSLTLGQGNLYEQYF. DNA of the CDR3: TGTGCCAGCAGTCTTACCTTGGGACAGGGTAATCTCTACGAGCAGTACTTC.

The gene calls are TRBV14 and TRBJ1-2; possibly TRBD1 for D (5 bases). Trimming took off 3 bases at V and 2 bases at J, with 13 bases between the two ends. The CDR3 length is 15 residues. Germline V CDR1 and CDR2: SGHDN, FVKESK. Written as DNA, the CDR3 is TGTGCCAGCAGCCAGATTCAGGGCTTAAACTATGGCTACACCTTC. Residues: CASSQIQGLNYGYTF.

The chain links TRBV28 to TRBJ1-5; D remains ambiguous. V lost 8 bases, J lost 6 bases, and 14 bases lay in between. The CDR3 sequence is 13 residues long. In germline, CDR1 is MDHEN, CDR2 SYDVKM. The CDR3 here is CASLSLGSQPQHF. DNA for the CDR3: TGTGCCAGCCTATCACTAGGGAGTCAGCCCCAGCATTTT.

The rearrangement links TRBV6-5 to TRBJ1-2; D unclear. Germline V gene data show CDR1 as MNHEY and CDR2 as SVGAGI. The CDR3 is 15 residues long. The ends were cut back, 0 bases at V and 4 bases at J, with 12 bases in the middle. CDR3 residues: CASSYSGGKSYGYTF. The CDR3 coding sequence is TGTGCCAGCAGTTACTCGGGAGGGAAATCCTATGGCTACACCTTC.

V is TRBV27 and J is TRBJ2-1; D is perhaps TRBD2 (6 bases). Trimming took off 5 bases at V and 4 bases at J, with 9 bases between the two ends. The CDR3 covers 13 residues. CDR1 is MNHEY, CDR2 SMNVEV, per germline (reference sequence). CDR3 in amino acids: CASSIGTYNEQFF. CDR3 sequence (DNA): TGTGCCAGCAGTATAGGGACTTACAATGAGCAGTTCTTC.

J is TRBJ1-1 and V is TRBV5-6, with a tentative D call TRBD1 (5 bases). CDR3 length: 14 residues. Looked up from germline, CDR1 is SGHDT and CDR2 is YYEEEE. V was clipped by 3 bases and J by 5 bases, with 14 bases between them. This chain's CDR3 is CASSSRRGGTEAFF. The DNA for the CDR3 is TGTGCCAGCAGCTCACGGCGGGGCGGAACTGAAGCTTTCTTT. Based on the CDR3 plus reference TRBV5-6 and TRBJ1-1, the full variable domain is DAGVTQSPTHLIKTRGQQVTLRCSPKSGHDTVSWYQQALGQGPQFIFQYYEEEERQRGNFPDRFSGHQFPNYSSELNVNALLLGDSALYLCASSSRRGGTEAFFGQGTRLTVV.